Presented here are 17 T cell receptor beta chains from one specimen sequenced in a study of immune characterization of retroperitoneal liposarcoma. Using its own MiXCR run on the PCR reads, TCRdb lists one record per CDR3 protein. Here the sample spans 10,000 to 11,000 distinct CDR3 sequences, roughly a third being singletons. The sample taken for sequencing was tumor tissue. Source of these receptors: a male donor with retroperitoneal liposarcoma.

This clonotype was seen only once. This sequence joins TRBV20-1 and TRBJ1-6; D may be TRBD1 (5 bases). This CDR3 contains 15 residues. Trimming took 0 bases from V and 7 from J, leaving 13 bases between them. Germline CDR1 DFQATT, CDR2 SNEGSKA (reference sequence). The CDR3 is CSARDSSGRNSPLHF. For the CDR3, the DNA is TGCAGTGCTAGAGATTCCTCAGGGAGGAATTCACCCCTCCACTTT.

The rearrangement uses TRBV27 and TRBJ2-3; a possible D gene is TRBD1 (6 bases). V gave up 5 bases and J gave up 2 bases, with 14 bases separating them. Germline CDR1 is MNHEY and CDR2 is SMNVEV (reference sequence). The CDR3 consists of 15 residues. Here the CDR3 DNA reads TGTGCCAGCAGTCCCTTTGGACAGCTCACAGATACGCAGTATTTT. Protein sequence: CASSPFGQLTDTQYF.

By sample fraction, this clonotype is medium-sized. V and J are TRBV6-1 and TRBJ2-1, with TRBD1 as a possible D gene (5 bases). The better agreement between TRBJ2-7 and the DNA end casts doubt on the J call. Germline lookup yields CDR1 MNHNS and CDR2 SASEGT. The CDR3 is 13 residues long. CDR3 nucleotides: TGTGCCAGCAGTCAGGGAATCGGATATGAGCAGTACTTC. Residues: CASSQGIGYEQYF.

This clonotype appeared a few times. V gene TRBV12-3 or TRBV12-4 combines with J gene TRBJ2-1, with 7 bases lining up with TRBD1. CDR3 length: 14 amino acids. Trimming took 4 bases from V and 10 from J; bases not matched to a gene: 10. The CDR3, as DNA: TGTGCCAGCAGTTCCGGGGACAGCTCCTACGAGCAGTTCTTC. Encoded protein: CASSSGDSSYEQFF.

J is TRBJ2-1 and V is TRBV12-3 or TRBV12-4; 8 bases are a match to TRBD2. With the DNA end fitting TRBJ2-7 better, the J assignment may be wrong. The CDR3 is made up of 14 amino acids. CDR3 protein: CASKGPAGENEQYF. In DNA form, the CDR3 reads TGTGCCAGCAAGGGCCCAGCGGGAGAAAATGAGCAGTACTTC.

This clonotype was counted a few times. The chain employs TRBV6-1 and TRBJ2-1, with 8 bases identical to TRBD1. The DNA end is a closer match to TRBJ2-7, so the J assignment may be wrong. The CDR3 has 15 amino acids. Germline values: CDR1 MNHNS, CDR2 SASEGT. The CDR3 DNA follows: TGTGCCAGCAAAGTCGGACAGGGACAACCTTACGAGCAGTACTTC. This gives the protein CASKVGQGQPYEQYF.

This clonotype is judged medium-sized (0.01 to 0.1%). V gene TRBV7-2 combines with J gene TRBJ2-3, with TRBD2 matching 7 bases. After removal of 3 bases from V and 2 bases from J, the junction contained 2 bases not matched to a gene. There are 14 residues in the CDR3. Germline lookup yields CDR1 SGHTA and CDR2 FQGNSA. This CDR3 is CASSFGGSTDTQYF. In DNA, the CDR3 is TGTGCCAGCAGCTTCGGGGGGTCCACAGATACGCAGTATTTT.

This clonotype came up a few times. Here the CDR3 DNA reads TGTGCCAGCAGGACGGGATTTCAATACACAGATACGCAGTATTTT. Its protein is CASRTGFQYTDTQYF. The rearrangement uses TRBV27 and TRBJ2-3, with a weak D call TRBD2 (5 bases). The ends were cut back, 6 bases at V and 2 bases at J, with 15 bases in the middle. CDR3 length equals 15 residues. Germline CDR1 is MNHEY and CDR2 is SMNVEV (reference sequence).

The chain uses TRBV7-8 and TRBJ1-5; D gene ambiguous. The CDR3 length is 16 residues. CDR1 SGHVS and CDR2 FQNEAQ come from the germline V gene. With 1 base removed from V and 5 bases from J, the gap between germline ends came to 15 bases. The chain's CDR3 is CASSLVVAARDQPQHF. The CDR3 bases are TGTGCCAGCAGCTTAGTAGTGGCGGCGCGCGATCAGCCCCAGCATTTT.

By frequency in the sample, this clonotype is medium-sized. J is TRBJ2-1 and V is TRBV6-1; D ambiguous. TRBJ2-7 matches the DNA end more closely, so the J call is doubtful. Germline values: CDR1 MNHNS, CDR2 SASEGT. There are 14 residues in the CDR3. The CDR3 nucleotides are TGTGCCAGCAGTCCACGGAGTCCACCCTACGAGCAGTACTTC. The encoded protein is CASSPRSPPYEQYF.

The chain combines TRBV6-1 with TRBJ2-2; no clear D gene. The CDR3 contains 14 residues. V was pared by 2 bases and J by 6 bases, with 10 bases between. Germline V gene lookup returns CDR1 MNHNS and CDR2 SASEGT. Here the CDR3 reads CASSENTHPGELFF. The DNA for the CDR3 is TGTGCCAGCAGTGAAAACACTCATCCCGGGGAGCTGTTTTTT.

V usage is TRBV7-8 and J usage is TRBJ2-1, with 8 nucleotides matching TRBD2. With the DNA end fitting TRBJ2-7 better, the J assignment may be wrong. This CDR3 comprises 16 residues. Germline CDR1 reads SGHVS; CDR2 reads FQNEAQ. CDR3 sequence: CASSVASGLAYNEQYF. DNA for the CDR3: TGTGCCAGCAGCGTCGCTAGCGGGTTGGCCTACAATGAGCAGTACTTC.

The V gene is TRBV12-3 or TRBV12-4, the J gene TRBJ2-1; D may be TRBD2 (6 bases). The end of the DNA aligns better with TRBJ2-7, so the J call may be wrong. The length of the CDR3 is 14 residues. The CDR3 DNA reads as TGTGCCAGCAGTTTTTTAGCGGAGTACAATGAGCAGTACTTC. It yields the protein CASSFLAEYNEQYF.

This chain connects TRBV6-2 or TRBV6-3 to TRBJ2-3; possibly TRBD2 for D (5 bases). CDR3 size: 12 residues. Trimming stripped 6 bases from V and 4 bases from J, with 8 bases between. From germline, CDR1 is MNHEY and CDR2 SVGEGT. The CDR3 is CASSASSDTQYF. As DNA, the CDR3 is TGTGCCAGCAGCGCTAGCTCAGATACGCAGTATTTT.

The chain recombines TRBV6-1 with TRBJ2-1, with D perhaps matching TRBD2 (6 bases). The germline CDR1 and CDR2 sequences are MNHNS and SASEGT. Trimming cost V 4 bases and J 10 bases, with 17 bases left between them. The CDR3 totals 14 residues. CDR3 protein: CASSGPGGTYEQFF. The CDR3 nucleotides are TGTGCCAGCAGTGGGCCCGGGGGAACCTACGAGCAGTTCTTC.

The CDR3 region has the DNA TGTGCCAGCAAAGGCAATTTGGCTAATGAGCAGTACTTC. It specifies CASKGNLANEQYF. The chain combines TRBV6-8 with TRBJ2-1; D not resolved. Judging by the DNA end, TRBJ2-7 fits better; the J call may be wrong. The CDR3 is made up of 13 amino acids. Germline assignment: CDR1 MNHGY and CDR2 SAAAGT.

By sample fraction, this clonotype is medium-sized. This chain joins TRBV7-2 and TRBJ2-1; 10 bases fit TRBD2. The tail of the sequence fits TRBJ2-7 better, so the J call may be wrong. The CDR3 consists of 16 residues. The germline CDR1 and CDR2 sequences are SGHTA and FQGNSA. The CDR3 DNA reads TGTGCCAGCAGCTTAAAGGGAGGGACTAGCGACTACGAGCAGTACTTC. It codes for CASSLKGGTSDYEQYF.